This TCR beta chain was profiled in a study of CD8+ T cells in alopecia areata (dated by TCRdb to the late 2010s). In the study overall: The treated patients, all with moderate-to-severe alopecia areata, were enrolled in an open-label pilot trial of oral tofacitinib given at 5 to 10 mg twice daily. RNA was extracted with the PAXgene miRNA kit for fixed scalp, the miRNeasy kit for PBMCs, and the RNeasy kit for mouse skin. In treated patients, disease severity was measured using the SALT score, which gives the percentage of scalp surface area affected. Human TCRbeta sequencing covered scalp tissue and sorted CD4+ and CD8+ peripheral blood T cells from patchy and totalis/universalis alopecia areata patients and healthy controls. Patients stayed on tofacitinib for 6 to 18 months and then had 6 months of follow-up off drug so that delayed response and recurrence could be assessed. Tofacitinib-treated patients had biopsies at baseline and at 4 and 24 weeks of treatment, with a later scalp biopsy in several patients. Scalp clonality was compared across normal scalp (n=4), patchy alopecia areata scalp (n=8), and alopecia totalis/universalis scalp (n=8). High-throughput TCRbeta sequencing was used to examine T cell clonal expansion in alopecia areata in both the C3H/HeJ mouse model and human patients. Amplification of TCRbeta CDR3 regions was done by immunoSEQ multiplex PCR using 35 Vbeta forward primers and 13 Jbeta reverse primers. Study-wide findings and limitations: Because the treated cohort was small and had just a single nonresponder, larger studies are needed to establish links between baseline CD8+ expansion and response. Tofacitinib significantly decreased scalp clonality and the number of expanded CD8+ clones among the top 100 scalp clones. Many expanded lesional clones were found to persist in scalp and blood during tofacitinib treatment, and relapse after treatment cessation may be partly explained by this persistence. Compared with normal scalp, lesional scalp had higher clonality and more expanded CD8+ clones, particularly in alopecia totalis/universalis, a pattern that suggests antigenic drive. Unlike mouse skin, where gammadelta T cells dominate, normal human skin contains resident alphabeta T cells that get sequenced too, which complicates analysis of the scalp TCR repertoire. TCR sequences shared between patients were less clear than in mice, possibly partly because of HLA diversity in the patient population.

The time point label corresponds to: 24 weeks on oral tofacitinib. The treatment or condition label of this sample denotes: oral pan-JAK inhibitor, 5-10 mg twice daily. From alopecia areata patients, peripheral blood was collected along with lesional scalp punch biopsies. PBMCs were isolated by density centrifugation and stained for CD3, CD4 and CD8, and CD4+ and CD8+ T cells were sorted on a FACSAria. In the case of this clone: Its cognate antigen has yet to be identified. Base quality data are lacking; no much larger clone is found one base away.

Inclusive of the bounding cysteine and phenylalanine, the CDR3 is 12 residues long. The entry retains the CDR3 DNA only, 36 bases that are in frame from base 1. The V end loses 6 bases and the J end loses 3 bases, and a stretch of 8 bases separates them. The germline V gene (reference sequence) specifies PRHDT as CDR1 and FYEKMQ as CDR2. The library was prepared using the immunoSEQ multiplex PCR assay. RNA was extracted from all samples and reverse transcribed into cDNA as template for TCR sequencing. First-strand cDNA was synthesized using SuperScript III with a 2:1 mix of oligo-dT and random hexamers. A synthetic immune receptor repertoire was used to gauge amplification bias, and whatever bias remained was removed computationally. Per the original workflow: Raw reads were preprocessed for error removal, and CDR3 was defined according to IMGT conventions as running from the conserved cysteine to phenylalanine. To get clonality, Shannon entropy was normalized by log2 of the number of productive unique TCRs and the result was subtracted from 1. Whether scalp clones were CD4 or CD8 was inferred by matching scalp TCRbeta sequences against CD4 and CD8 repertoires sorted from blood. This is the immuneACCESS table as TCRdb keeps it, with only in-frame sequences that have V and J called. A part of the clones is gone; compared with another copy, unresolved V genes explain less than half, and the rest is unexplained. V, J and clone size are those of that table, while D and trimming were read from the DNA. The sample has roughly 200,000 clones on record, roughly 61% of them singletons. The ten largest clones represent 10% to 15% of the sample.

The sequences come from CD8+ T cells sorted from blood, collected at week 24, from a patient treated with tofacitinib. The rearrangement joined TRBV13 to TRBJ1-1; no D gene is confidently identified. This receptor was obtained from a human donor with alopecia areata. The sequenced DNA: TGTGCCAGCAGGGAAAGGGACACTGAAGCTTTCTTT. Translated, this is CASRERDTEAFF.